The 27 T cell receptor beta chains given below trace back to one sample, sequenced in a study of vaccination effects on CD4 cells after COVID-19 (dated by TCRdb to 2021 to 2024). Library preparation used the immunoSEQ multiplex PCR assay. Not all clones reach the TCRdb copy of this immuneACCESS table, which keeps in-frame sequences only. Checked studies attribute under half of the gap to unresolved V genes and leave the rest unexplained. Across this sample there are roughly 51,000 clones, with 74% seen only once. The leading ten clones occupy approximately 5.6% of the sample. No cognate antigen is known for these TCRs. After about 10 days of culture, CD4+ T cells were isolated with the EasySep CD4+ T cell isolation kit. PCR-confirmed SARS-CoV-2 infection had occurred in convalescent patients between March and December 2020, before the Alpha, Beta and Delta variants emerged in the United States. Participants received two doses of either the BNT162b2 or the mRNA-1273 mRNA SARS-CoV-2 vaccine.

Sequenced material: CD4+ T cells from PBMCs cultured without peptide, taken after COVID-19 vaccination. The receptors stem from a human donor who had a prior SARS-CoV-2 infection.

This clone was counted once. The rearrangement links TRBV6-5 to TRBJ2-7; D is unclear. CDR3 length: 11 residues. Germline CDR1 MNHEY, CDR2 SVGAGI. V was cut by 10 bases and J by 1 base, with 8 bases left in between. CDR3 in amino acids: CATAFSYEQYF. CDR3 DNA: TGTGCCACCGCGTTTTCCTACGAGCAGTACTTC.

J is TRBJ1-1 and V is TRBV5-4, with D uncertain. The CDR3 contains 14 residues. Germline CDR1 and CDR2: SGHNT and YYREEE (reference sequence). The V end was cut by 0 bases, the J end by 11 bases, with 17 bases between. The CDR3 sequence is CASSLDSRRAGAFF. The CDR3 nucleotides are TGTGCCAGCAGCTTGGACTCGCGAAGGGCCGGGGCTTTCTTT.

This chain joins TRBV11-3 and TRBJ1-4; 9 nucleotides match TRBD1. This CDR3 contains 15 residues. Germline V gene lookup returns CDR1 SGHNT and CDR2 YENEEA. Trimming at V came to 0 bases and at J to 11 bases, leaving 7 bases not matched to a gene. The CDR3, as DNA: TGTGCCAGCAGCTTAGAGGACAGGGGAAATGGGAAACTGTTTTTT. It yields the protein CASSLEDRGNGKLFF.

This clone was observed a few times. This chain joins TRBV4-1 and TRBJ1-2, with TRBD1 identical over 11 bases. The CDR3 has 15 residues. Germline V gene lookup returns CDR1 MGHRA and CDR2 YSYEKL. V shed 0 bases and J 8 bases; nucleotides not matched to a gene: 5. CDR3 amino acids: CASSQEWTGGRGYTF. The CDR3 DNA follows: TGCGCCAGCAGCCAAGAATGGACAGGGGGCAGGGGCTACACCTTC.

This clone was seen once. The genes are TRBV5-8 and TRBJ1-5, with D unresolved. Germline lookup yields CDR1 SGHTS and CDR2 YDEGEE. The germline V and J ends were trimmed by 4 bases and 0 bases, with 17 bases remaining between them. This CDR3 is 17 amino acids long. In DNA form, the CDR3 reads TGTGCCAGCAGCCAAACCGACGGAGCTTATAGCAATCAGCCCCAGCATTTT. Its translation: CASSQTDGAYSNQPQHF.

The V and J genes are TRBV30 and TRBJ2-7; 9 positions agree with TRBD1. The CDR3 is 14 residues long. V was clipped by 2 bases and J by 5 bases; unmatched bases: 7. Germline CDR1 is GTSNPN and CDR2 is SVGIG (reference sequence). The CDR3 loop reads CAWSKDRGPNEQYF. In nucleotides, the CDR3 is TGTGCCTGGAGTAAGGACAGGGGTCCCAACGAGCAGTACTTC.

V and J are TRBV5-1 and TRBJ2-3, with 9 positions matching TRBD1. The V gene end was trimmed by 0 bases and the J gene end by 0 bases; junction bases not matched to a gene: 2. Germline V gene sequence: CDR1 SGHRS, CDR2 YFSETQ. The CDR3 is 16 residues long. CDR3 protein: CASSLGQGVSTDTQYF. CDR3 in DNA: TGCGCCAGCAGCTTGGGACAGGGGGTTAGCACAGATACGCAGTATTTT.

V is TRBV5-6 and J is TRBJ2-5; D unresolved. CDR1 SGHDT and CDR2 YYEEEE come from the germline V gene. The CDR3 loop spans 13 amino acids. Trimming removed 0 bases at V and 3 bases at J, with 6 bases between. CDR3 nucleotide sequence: TGTGCCAGCAGCTTGGACACAGAAGAGACCCAGTACTTC. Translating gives CASSLDTEETQYF.

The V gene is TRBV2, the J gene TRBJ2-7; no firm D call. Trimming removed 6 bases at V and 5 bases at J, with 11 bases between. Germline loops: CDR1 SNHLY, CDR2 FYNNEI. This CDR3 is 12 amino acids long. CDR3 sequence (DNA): TGTGCCAGCAGCCTACTTCGGGACGAGCAGTACTTC. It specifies CASSLLRDEQYF.

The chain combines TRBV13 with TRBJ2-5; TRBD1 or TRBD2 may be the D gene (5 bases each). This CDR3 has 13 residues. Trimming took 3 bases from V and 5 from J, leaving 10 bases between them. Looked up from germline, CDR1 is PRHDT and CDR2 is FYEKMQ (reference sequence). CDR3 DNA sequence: TGTGCCAGCAGCTTTGAGGGGACCGAGACCCAGTACTTC. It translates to CASSFEGTETQYF.

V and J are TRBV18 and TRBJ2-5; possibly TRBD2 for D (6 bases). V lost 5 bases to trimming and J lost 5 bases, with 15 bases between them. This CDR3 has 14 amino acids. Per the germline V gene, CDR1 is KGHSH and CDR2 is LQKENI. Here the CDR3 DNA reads TGTGCCAGCTCAAGCAGGACGGGGGAGGAGACCCAGTACTTC. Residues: CASSSRTGEETQYF.

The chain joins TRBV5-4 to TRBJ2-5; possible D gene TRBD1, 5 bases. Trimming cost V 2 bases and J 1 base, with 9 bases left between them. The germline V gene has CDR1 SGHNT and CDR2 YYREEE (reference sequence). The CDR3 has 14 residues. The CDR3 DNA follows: TGTGCCAGCAGCTTCGGACATCGCCAAGAGACCCAGTACTTC. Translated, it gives CASSFGHRQETQYF.

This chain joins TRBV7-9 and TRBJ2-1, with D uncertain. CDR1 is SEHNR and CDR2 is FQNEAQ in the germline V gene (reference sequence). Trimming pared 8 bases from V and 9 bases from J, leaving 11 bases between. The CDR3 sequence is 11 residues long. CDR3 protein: CASLSTSEQFF. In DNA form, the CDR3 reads TGTGCCAGCCTTAGCACGAGTGAGCAGTTCTTC.

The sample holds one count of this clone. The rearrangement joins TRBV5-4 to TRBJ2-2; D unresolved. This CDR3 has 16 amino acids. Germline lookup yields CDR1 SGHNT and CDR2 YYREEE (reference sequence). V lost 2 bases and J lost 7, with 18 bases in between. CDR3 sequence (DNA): TGTGCCAGCAGCTTTTTTGCTGGAATGGTGGGCGGGGAGCTGTTTTTT. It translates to CASSFFAGMVGGELFF.

The chain's CDR3 is CASSYDRGILEQYF. The CDR3 DNA sequence: TGTGCCAGCAGCTACGACAGGGGGATTCTCGAGCAGTACTTC. J is TRBJ2-7 and V is TRBV5-4, with TRBD1 identical over 9 bases. Per germline, CDR1 SGHNT and CDR2 YYREEE (reference sequence). This CDR3 is built from 14 residues. V shed 3 bases, J shed 6 bases, and the junction held 7 bases outside the gene matches.

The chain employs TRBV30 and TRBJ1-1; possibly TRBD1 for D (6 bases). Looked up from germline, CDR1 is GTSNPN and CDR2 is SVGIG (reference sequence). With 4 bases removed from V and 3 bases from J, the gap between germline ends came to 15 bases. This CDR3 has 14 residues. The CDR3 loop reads CAWIANRDDTEAFF. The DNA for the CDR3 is TGTGCCTGGATCGCCAACAGGGATGACACTGAAGCTTTCTTT.

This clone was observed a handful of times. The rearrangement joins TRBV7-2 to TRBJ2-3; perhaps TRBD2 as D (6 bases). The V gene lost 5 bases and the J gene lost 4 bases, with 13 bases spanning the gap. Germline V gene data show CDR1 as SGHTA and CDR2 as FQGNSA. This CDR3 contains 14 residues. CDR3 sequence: CASSRRWGADTQYF. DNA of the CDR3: TGTGCCAGCAGCCGCCGGTGGGGGGCAGATACGCAGTATTTT.

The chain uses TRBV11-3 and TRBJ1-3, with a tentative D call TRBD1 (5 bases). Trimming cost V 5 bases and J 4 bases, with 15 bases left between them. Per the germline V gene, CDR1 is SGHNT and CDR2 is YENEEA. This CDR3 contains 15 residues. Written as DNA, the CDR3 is TGTGCCAGCAGCACCGTCGGGACTAGAGGAAACACCATATATTTT. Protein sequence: CASSTVGTRGNTIYF.

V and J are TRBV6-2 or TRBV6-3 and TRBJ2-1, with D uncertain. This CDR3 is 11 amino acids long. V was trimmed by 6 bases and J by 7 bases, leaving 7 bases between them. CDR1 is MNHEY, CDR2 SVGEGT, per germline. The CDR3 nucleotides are TGTGCCAGCAGCCCACGAAATGAGCAGTTCTTC. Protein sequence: CASSPRNEQFF.

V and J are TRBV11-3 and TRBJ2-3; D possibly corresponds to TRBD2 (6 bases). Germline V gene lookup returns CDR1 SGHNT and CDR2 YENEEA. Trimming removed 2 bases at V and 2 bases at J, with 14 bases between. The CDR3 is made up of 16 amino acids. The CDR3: CASSLRTTSFTDTQYF. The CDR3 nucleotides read TGTGCCAGCAGCTTAAGGACGACTAGTTTCACAGATACGCAGTATTTT.

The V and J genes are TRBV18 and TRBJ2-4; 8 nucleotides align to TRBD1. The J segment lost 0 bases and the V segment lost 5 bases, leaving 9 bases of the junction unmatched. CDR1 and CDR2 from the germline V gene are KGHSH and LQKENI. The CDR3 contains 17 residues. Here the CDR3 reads CASSVQGATIAKNIQYF. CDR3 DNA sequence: TGTGCCAGCTCAGTTCAGGGGGCCACGATAGCCAAAAACATTCAGTACTTC.

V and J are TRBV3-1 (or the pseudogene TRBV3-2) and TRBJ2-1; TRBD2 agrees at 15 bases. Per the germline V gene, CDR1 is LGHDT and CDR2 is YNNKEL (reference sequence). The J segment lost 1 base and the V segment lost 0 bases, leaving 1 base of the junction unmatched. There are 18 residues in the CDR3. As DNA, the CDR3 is TGTGCCAGCAGCCAAGATGGACTAGCGGGGGGGTCCTACAATGAGCAGTTCTTC. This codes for CASSQDGLAGGSYNEQFF.

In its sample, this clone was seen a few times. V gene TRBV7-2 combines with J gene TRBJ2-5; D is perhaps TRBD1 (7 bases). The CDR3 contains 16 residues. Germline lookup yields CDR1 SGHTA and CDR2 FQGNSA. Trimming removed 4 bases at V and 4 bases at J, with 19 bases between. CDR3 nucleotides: TGTGCCAGCAGCTCACGACAGGGAGGCTTGGTAGAGACCCAGTACTTC. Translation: CASSSRQGGLVETQYF. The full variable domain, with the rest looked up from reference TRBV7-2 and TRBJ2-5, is GAGVSQSPSNKVTEKGKDVELRCDPISGHTALYWYRQSLGQGLEFLIYFQGNSAPDKSGLPSDRFSAERTGGSVSTLTIQRTQQEDSAVYLCASSSRQGGLVETQYFGPGTRLLVL.

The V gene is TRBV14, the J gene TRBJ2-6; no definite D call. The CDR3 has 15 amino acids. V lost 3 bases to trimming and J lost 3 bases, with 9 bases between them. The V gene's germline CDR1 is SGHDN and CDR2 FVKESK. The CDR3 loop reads CASSQRGSGANVLTF. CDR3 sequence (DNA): TGTGCCAGCAGCCAGCGCGGCAGTGGGGCCAACGTCCTGACTTTC.

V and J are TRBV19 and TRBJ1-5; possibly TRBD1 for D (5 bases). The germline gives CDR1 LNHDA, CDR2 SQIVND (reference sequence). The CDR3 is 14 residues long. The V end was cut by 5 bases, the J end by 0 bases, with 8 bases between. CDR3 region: CASSGTASNQPQHF. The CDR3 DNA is TGTGCCAGTAGTGGGACTGCTAGCAATCAGCCCCAGCATTTT.

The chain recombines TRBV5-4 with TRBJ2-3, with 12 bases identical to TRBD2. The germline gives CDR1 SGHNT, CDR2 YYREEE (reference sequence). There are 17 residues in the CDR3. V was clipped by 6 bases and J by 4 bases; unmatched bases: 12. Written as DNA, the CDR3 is TGTGCCAGCACCCTTGGACCTAGCGGGGGGGTGGCAGATACGCAGTATTTT. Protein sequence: CASTLGPSGGVADTQYF.

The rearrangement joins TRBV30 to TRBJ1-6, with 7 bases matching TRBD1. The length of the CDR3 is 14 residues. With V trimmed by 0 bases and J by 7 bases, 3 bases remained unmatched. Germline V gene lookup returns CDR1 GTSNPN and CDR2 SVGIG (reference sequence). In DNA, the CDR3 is TGTGCCTGGAGTGTACAAGGGGGCAATTCACCCCTCCACTTT. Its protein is CAWSVQGGNSPLHF.